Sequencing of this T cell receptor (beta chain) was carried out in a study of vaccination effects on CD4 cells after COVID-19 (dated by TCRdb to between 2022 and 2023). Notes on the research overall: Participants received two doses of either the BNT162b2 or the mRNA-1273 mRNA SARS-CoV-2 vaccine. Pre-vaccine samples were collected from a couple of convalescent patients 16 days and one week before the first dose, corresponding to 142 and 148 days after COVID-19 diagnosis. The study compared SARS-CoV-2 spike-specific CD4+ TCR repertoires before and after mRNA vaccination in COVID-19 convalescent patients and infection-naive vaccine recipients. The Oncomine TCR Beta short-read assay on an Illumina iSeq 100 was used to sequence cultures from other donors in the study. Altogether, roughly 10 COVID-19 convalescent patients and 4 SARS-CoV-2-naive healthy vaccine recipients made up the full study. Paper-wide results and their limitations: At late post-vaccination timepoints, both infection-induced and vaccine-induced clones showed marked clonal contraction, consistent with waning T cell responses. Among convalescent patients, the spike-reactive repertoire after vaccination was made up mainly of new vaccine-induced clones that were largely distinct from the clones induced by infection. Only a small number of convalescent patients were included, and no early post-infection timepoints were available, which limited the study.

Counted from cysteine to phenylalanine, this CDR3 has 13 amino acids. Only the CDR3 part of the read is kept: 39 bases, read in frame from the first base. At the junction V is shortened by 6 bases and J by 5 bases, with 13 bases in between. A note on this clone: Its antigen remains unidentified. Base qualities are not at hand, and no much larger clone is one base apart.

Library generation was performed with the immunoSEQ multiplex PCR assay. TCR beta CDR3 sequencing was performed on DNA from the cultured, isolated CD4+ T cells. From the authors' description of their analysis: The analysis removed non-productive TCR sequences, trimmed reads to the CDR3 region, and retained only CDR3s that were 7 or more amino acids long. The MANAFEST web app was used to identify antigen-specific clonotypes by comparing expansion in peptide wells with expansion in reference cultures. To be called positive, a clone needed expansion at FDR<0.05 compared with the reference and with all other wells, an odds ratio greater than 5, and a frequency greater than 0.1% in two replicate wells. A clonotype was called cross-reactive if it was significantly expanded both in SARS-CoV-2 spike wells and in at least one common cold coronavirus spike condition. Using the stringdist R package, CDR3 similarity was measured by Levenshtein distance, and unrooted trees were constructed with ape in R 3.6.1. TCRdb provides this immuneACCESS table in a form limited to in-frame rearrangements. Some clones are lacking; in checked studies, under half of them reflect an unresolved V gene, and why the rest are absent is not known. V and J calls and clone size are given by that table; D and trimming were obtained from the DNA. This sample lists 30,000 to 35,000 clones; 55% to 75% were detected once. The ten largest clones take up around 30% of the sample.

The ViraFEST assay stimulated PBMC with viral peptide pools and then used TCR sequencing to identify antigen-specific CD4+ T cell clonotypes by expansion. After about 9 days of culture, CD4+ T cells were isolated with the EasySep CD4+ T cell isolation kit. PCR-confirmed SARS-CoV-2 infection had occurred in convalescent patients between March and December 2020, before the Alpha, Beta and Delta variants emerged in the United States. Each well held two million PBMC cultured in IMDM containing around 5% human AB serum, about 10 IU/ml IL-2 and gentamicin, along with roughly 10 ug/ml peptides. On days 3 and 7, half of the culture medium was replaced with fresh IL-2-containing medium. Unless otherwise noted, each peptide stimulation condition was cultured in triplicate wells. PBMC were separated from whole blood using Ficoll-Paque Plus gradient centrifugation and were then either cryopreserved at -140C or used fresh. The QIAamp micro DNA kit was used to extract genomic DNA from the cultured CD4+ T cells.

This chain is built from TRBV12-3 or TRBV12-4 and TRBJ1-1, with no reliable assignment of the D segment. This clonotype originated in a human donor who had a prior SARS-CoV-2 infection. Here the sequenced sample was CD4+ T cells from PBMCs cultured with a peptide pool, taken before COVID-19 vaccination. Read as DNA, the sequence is TGTGCCAGCAGCCCCGCGGGCGGGACTGAAGCTTTCTTT. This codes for CASSPAGGTEAFF.